These T cell receptor beta chains were read from a single sample in a study of shared clonotypes between healthy human individuals. Data came from immunoSEQ multiplex PCR; TCRdb stores just in-frame clones and leaves some out. The sample includes over 950,000 clones, roughly 77% of them seen just once. The sequenced sample consisted of memory CD4+ T cells from PBMCs. These TCRs come from a man younger than 35 in good health. Some clones in this sample may be carry-over from other donors' samples. CDR3s include the opening cysteine and the closing phenylalanine or tryptophan. Fields, in order: clone size, J gene, V gene, CDR3 protein. The listing skips clone size in some rows; elsewhere it reads once, few, many or a size class.

abundance: .; j_gene: TRBJ1-1; v_gene: TRBV28; CDR3aa: CASTGGSRNTEAFF
abundance: .; j_gene: TRBJ2-2; v_gene: TRBV9; CDR3aa: CASSVRSNTGELFF
abundance: .; j_gene: TRBJ2-1; v_gene: TRBV4-1; CDR3aa: CASSRGTVSYNEQFF
abundance: .; j_gene: TRBJ2-3; v_gene: TRBV30; CDR3aa: CAWSMGTGAKDTQYF
abundance: many; j_gene: TRBJ2-5; v_gene: TRBV9; CDR3aa: CASSQPGAGETQYF
abundance: once; j_gene: TRBJ2-1; v_gene: TRBV30; CDR3aa: CAWSEDSLNEQFF
abundance: .; j_gene: TRBJ2-7; v_gene: TRBV9; CDR3aa: CASSASLDGYEQYF
abundance: .; j_gene: TRBJ2-6; v_gene: TRBV9; CDR3aa: CASSDLGLVASGANVLTF
abundance: .; j_gene: TRBJ2-1; v_gene: TRBV18; CDR3aa: CASSPPRLPSYNEQFF
abundance: .; j_gene: TRBJ2-3; v_gene: TRBV5-8; CDR3aa: CASSPGTGGFESTDTQYF
abundance: .; j_gene: TRBJ2-5; v_gene: TRBV6-1; CDR3aa: CASTLWSGLGTQYF
abundance: .; j_gene: TRBJ2-1; v_gene: TRBV27; CDR3aa: CASSRAGLSYNEQFF
abundance: .; j_gene: TRBJ1-6; v_gene: TRBV30; CDR3aa: CAWSISGTNNSPLHF
abundance: .; j_gene: TRBJ2-2; v_gene: TRBV10-3; CDR3aa: CAISPGRAGELFF
abundance: .; j_gene: TRBJ1-2; v_gene: TRBV19; CDR3aa: CASRQGTFNYGYTF
abundance: .; j_gene: TRBJ2-7; v_gene: TRBV5-6; CDR3aa: CASSLWGSYYEQYF
abundance: .; j_gene: TRBJ1-4; v_gene: TRBV28; CDR3aa: CASRPRRLSNEKLFF
abundance: .; j_gene: TRBJ2-2; v_gene: TRBV6-1; CDR3aa: CASSAPTGELFF
abundance: .; j_gene: TRBJ1-2; v_gene: TRBV10-3; CDR3aa: CAISEWTGGRYGYTF
abundance: .; j_gene: TRBJ2-7; v_gene: TRBV4-1; CDR3aa: CASSLGRAETYEQYF
abundance: once; j_gene: TRBJ2-6; v_gene: TRBV5-4; CDR3aa: CASSLPGTGANVLTF
abundance: .; j_gene: TRBJ1-5; v_gene: TRBV28; CDR3aa: CASSLREGGQPQHF
abundance: .; j_gene: TRBJ2-2; v_gene: TRBV4-3; CDR3aa: CASSQGTGTGELFF
abundance: .; j_gene: TRBJ2-1; v_gene: TRBV28; CDR3aa: CASSRLGGDYNEQFF
abundance: .; j_gene: TRBJ2-2; v_gene: TRBV7-6; CDR3aa: CASSFGQGLGTGELFF
abundance: .; j_gene: TRBJ2-7; v_gene: TRBV29-1; CDR3aa: CSVEGGSPYEQYF
abundance: .; j_gene: TRBJ1-1; v_gene: TRBV19; CDR3aa: CASSTPAPLYWAFF
abundance: .; j_gene: TRBJ1-2; v_gene: TRBV19; CDR3aa: CASSRSGKRGYGYTF
abundance: many; j_gene: TRBJ1-2; v_gene: TRBV7-3; CDR3aa: CASSPGGSYGYTF
abundance: .; j_gene: TRBJ1-5; v_gene: TRBV6-1; CDR3aa: CASSEVGPQHF
abundance: .; j_gene: TRBJ2-7; v_gene: TRBV7-6; CDR3aa: CASSLAEDRPYEQYF
abundance: .; j_gene: TRBJ1-5; v_gene: TRBV11-2; CDR3aa: CASSPTTDQPQHF
abundance: .; j_gene: TRBJ2-7; v_gene: TRBV15; CDR3aa: CATSRPGRAYEQYF
abundance: .; j_gene: TRBJ2-1; v_gene: TRBV28; CDR3aa: CARLPLREQFF
abundance: few; j_gene: TRBJ2-1; v_gene: TRBV2; CDR3aa: CASSDDRYNEQFF
abundance: .; j_gene: TRBJ2-7; v_gene: TRBV7-2; CDR3aa: CASSFEYIAEQYF
abundance: many; j_gene: TRBJ2-6; v_gene: TRBV28; CDR3aa: CASSPEGARGRAGANVLTF
abundance: .; j_gene: TRBJ2-1; v_gene: TRBV2; CDR3aa: CASSTSGLGYSYNEQFF
abundance: .; j_gene: TRBJ2-7; v_gene: TRBV5-6; CDR3aa: CASSHRTYEQYF
abundance: .; j_gene: TRBJ2-7; v_gene: TRBV4-2; CDR3aa: CASSQERTGAYEQYF
abundance: .; j_gene: TRBJ2-7; v_gene: TRBV28; CDR3aa: CASSLGSLEQYF
abundance: .; j_gene: TRBJ2-7; v_gene: TRBV2; CDR3aa: CASNVGDEQYF
abundance: once; j_gene: TRBJ2-2; v_gene: TRBV11-2; CDR3aa: CASRTWQGMTGELFF
abundance: .; j_gene: TRBJ1-2; v_gene: TRBV6-1; CDR3aa: CASSPGPGSIKGYTF
abundance: few; j_gene: TRBJ2-3; v_gene: TRBV28; CDR3aa: CASSNPSSTDTQYF
abundance: .; j_gene: TRBJ1-3; v_gene: TRBV5-1; CDR3aa: CASSLDVTGTGNTIYF
abundance: many; j_gene: TRBJ1-1; v_gene: TRBV30; CDR3aa: CAWRGQGGTEAFF
abundance: .; j_gene: TRBJ1-1; v_gene: TRBV5-1; CDR3aa: CASSFNGPEAFF
abundance: .; j_gene: TRBJ1-2; v_gene: TRBV5-1; CDR3aa: CASSLEPGGYGYTF
abundance: .; j_gene: TRBJ1-1; v_gene: TRBV19; CDR3aa: CASSMGRGSEAFF
abundance: .; j_gene: TRBJ2-5; v_gene: TRBV30; CDR3aa: CAWSVRFQETQYF
abundance: .; j_gene: TRBJ2-5; v_gene: TRBV7-6; CDR3aa: CASSAVSPGETQYF
abundance: .; j_gene: TRBJ2-5; v_gene: TRBV28; CDR3aa: CASSGDRGRGETQYF
abundance: .; j_gene: TRBJ2-1; v_gene: TRBV7-9; CDR3aa: CASSLRAGAYNEQFF
abundance: .; j_gene: TRBJ1-6; v_gene: TRBV5-8; CDR3aa: CASSSWEGAYNSPLHF